This record covers a single T cell receptor (beta chain). The CDR3 contains 13 residues. Germline V gene sequence: CDR1 GTSNPN, CDR2 SVGIG (reference sequence). V was trimmed by 2 bases and J by 1 base, leaving 8 bases between them. The data were taken from a study of T-cell memory formation after mild COVID-19. MiXCR was run by TCRdb on the 5' RACE reads, yielding one entry per CDR3 protein. The sample consists of under 400,000 distinct CDR3 sequences, around 27% of them appearing once. This TCR was sampled from an adult woman who had mild COVID-19 (a few samples of this study predate the infection). Cell type and time point are not known. Sequenced input: PBMCs or a T cell subset sorted from them (not recorded which). The chain has TRBV30 and TRBJ1-1; D not resolved. The CDR3 bases are TGTGCCTGGAGTTTGACGGGGAACACTGAAGCTTTCTTT. It yields the protein CAWSLTGNTEAFF.